The TCR beta chain under discussion was sequenced for a study of control samples from healthy donors and cancer patients. Method: immunoSEQ multiplex PCR; TCRdb's copy keeps in-frame clones and lacks some. This table holds roughly 370,000 clones, about 93% found once. CDR3 length: 18 residues. Per germline, CDR1 SGHAT and CDR2 FQNNGV. V lost 0 bases and J 4 bases, leaving 21 bases between the germline ends. This TCR derives from a man aged 35 to 55 with head and neck cancer. The specimen sequenced was PBMCs. This rearrangement joins TRBV11-2 to TRBJ2-5; D uncertain. CDR3 in DNA: TGTGCCAGCAGCTTAGATTGGGCGGACGCAGCGTCGGGAGAGACCCAGTACTTC. Translating it yields CASSLDWADAASGETQYF.